Below are 21 T cell receptor beta chains sequenced from a single sample in a study of blood T cell repertoires in COVID-19. Using immunoSEQ multiplex PCR, the repertoire was profiled, and TCRdb retains in-frame clones only, with some absent. The data show hundreds of thousands of clones, approximately 83% seen once. Sequencing was done on a sample of peripheral blood. These receptors were obtained from a woman aged 25 to 39 who had recovered from COVID-19.

The rearrangement links TRBV21-1 to TRBJ1-5. TRBV21-1 is listed as a pseudogene. CDR3 size: 14 residues. The CDR3 loop is CASRGTHPVGPQHF. As DNA, the CDR3 is TGTGCCAGCAGGGGGACTCACCCCGTGGGGCCCCAGCATTTT.

The chain joins TRBV5-5 to TRBJ2-3, with D possibly matching TRBD2 (5 bases). V dropped 4 bases and J dropped 3 bases, with 24 bases sitting between them. There are 18 residues in the CDR3. CDR1 is SGHKS, CDR2 YYEKEE, per germline (reference sequence). CDR3 sequence: CASSEILMGRGNTDTQYF. Here the CDR3 DNA reads TGTGCCAGCAGCGAGATCCTCATGGGCCGGGGTAATACAGATACGCAGTATTTT.

The chain has TRBV18 and TRBJ2-6, with 8 bases aligning to TRBD1. The length of the CDR3 is 16 residues. Looked up from germline, CDR1 is KGHSH and CDR2 is LQKENI. After removal of 2 bases from V and 4 bases from J, the junction contained 4 bases not matched to a gene. CDR3 residues: CASSPADRAGANVLTF. The DNA for the CDR3 is TGTGCCAGCTCACCAGCGGACAGGGCCGGGGCCAACGTCCTGACTTTC.

This chain joins TRBV7-2 and TRBJ2-7; maybe TRBD1 (6 bases). The CDR3 covers 15 residues. With 1 base removed from V and 6 bases from J, the gap between germline ends came to 16 bases. From germline, CDR1 is SGHTA and CDR2 FQGNSA. CDR3 amino acids: CASSLVNRDNSEQYF. CDR3 bases: TGTGCCAGCAGCTTAGTGAACCGGGACAACTCCGAGCAGTACTTC.

Concerning this clone itself: Different DNA sequences within this sample yield the same CDR3. The rearrangement uses TRBV7-9 and TRBJ2-7, with TRBD2 matching over 9 bases. The CDR3 totals 15 residues. CDR1 and CDR2 from the germline V gene are SEHNR and FQNEAQ (reference sequence). V trimming: 1 base; J trimming: 2 bases; junction bases outside the gene matches: 3. The CDR3 reads CASSLGLAGTYEQYF. The CDR3 DNA reads TGTGCCAGCAGCTTAGGCCTAGCGGGGACCTACGAGCAGTACTTC.

Regarding this clone: This may arise from a read error, as a much more abundant clone is one base away. The same CDR3 can be traced to other DNA sequences in this sample. V is TRBV5-1 and J is TRBJ2-7; 7 nucleotides align to TRBD1. The CDR3 totals 13 residues. With 0 bases clipped from V and 5 bases from J, the junction kept 2 bases outside the gene matches. CDR1 SGHRS and CDR2 YFSETQ come from the germline V gene. CDR3 nucleotides: TGCGCCAGCAGCTTGGCCACAGGGGACGAGCAGTACTTC. Translated: CASSLATGDEQYF.

The chain couples TRBV7-2 to TRBJ2-2, with 7 bases that match TRBD2. The CDR3 is 19 residues long. Germline CDR1 is SGHTA and CDR2 is FQGNSA. The V and J ends lost 3 bases and 5 bases, in that order; junction bases with no gene match: 18. The DNA of the CDR3 is TGTGCCAGCAGCTTTAGGGGCCGCGGAGAGCGGGAAACTACCGGGGAGCTGTTTTTT. As protein: CASSFRGRGERETTGELFF.

The J gene is TRBJ1-4, the V gene TRBV3-1 (or the pseudogene TRBV3-2); D unclear. The CDR3 contains 15 residues. The V and J ends lost 2 bases and 7 bases respectively, with 14 bases between them. The germline V gene has CDR1 LGHDT and CDR2 YNNKEL (reference sequence). CDR3 in amino acids: CASSQRSGEAEKLFF. The CDR3 DNA reads as TGTGCCAGCAGCCAACGATCTGGGGAGGCTGAAAAACTGTTTTTT.

The chain employs TRBV7-2 and TRBJ2-7, with 9 bases identical to TRBD2. The CDR3 has 15 residues. Germline V gene sequence: CDR1 SGHTA, CDR2 FQGNSA. J was trimmed by 0 bases and V by 5 bases; bases with no gene match: 5. CDR3 bases: TGTGCCAGCAGCATGACTAGCGGAAACTCCTACGAGCAGTACTTC. Translated: CASSMTSGNSYEQYF. The whole variable domain, filled in from reference TRBV7-2 and TRBJ2-7, reads GAGVSQSPSNKVTEKGKDVELRCDPISGHTALYWYRQSLGQGLEFLIYFQGNSAPDKSGLPSDRFSAERTGGSVSTLTIQRTQQEDSAVYLCASSMTSGNSYEQYFGPGTRLTVT.

In this sample, this clone turned up once. The V and J genes are TRBV5-6 and TRBJ1-2; 10 positions match TRBD1. The trim removed 4 bases at V and 6 bases at J, leaving 9 bases unmatched. CDR1 is SGHDT and CDR2 is YYEEEE in the germline V gene. The length of the CDR3 is 15 residues. The CDR3 sequence is CASSQPGQGMNGYTF. In nucleotides, the CDR3 is TGTGCCAGCAGCCAACCGGGACAGGGGATGAATGGCTACACCTTC.

This clone was found a few times. V is TRBV9 and J is TRBJ1-5; D not resolved. Germline V gene data show CDR1 as SGDLS and CDR2 as YYNGEE. V dropped 0 bases and J dropped 3 bases, with 10 bases sitting between them. The CDR3 is 15 amino acids. CDR3 sequence (DNA): TGTGCCAGCAGCGTAGGGGCCCAGGTCAATCAGCCCCAGCATTTT. Protein: CASSVGAQVNQPQHF.

This clone was seen only a few times. The V call is TRBV5-6, the J call TRBJ1-2; 7 positions agree with TRBD1. This CDR3 is 13 amino acids long. The germline gives CDR1 SGHDT, CDR2 YYEEEE. Trimming removed 5 bases from V and 8 bases from J; junction bases left unmatched: 9. CDR3 loop: CASRSDRAGGYTF. In nucleotides, the CDR3 is TGTGCCAGCAGATCCGACAGGGCTGGGGGCTACACCTTC.

The chain combines TRBV19 with TRBJ1-2, with 8 bases identical to TRBD1. The germline V gene has CDR1 LNHDA and CDR2 SQIVND (reference sequence). The CDR3 runs 12 residues. V was pared by 9 bases and J by 5 bases, with 5 bases of the junction left unmatched. In DNA form, the CDR3 reads TGTGCCAGCAGCGACAGGGGTTATGGCTACACCTTC. Its protein is CASSDRGYGYTF. Based on the CDR3 plus reference TRBV19 and TRBJ1-2, the full variable domain is DGGITQSPKYLFRKEGQNVTLSCEQNLNHDAMYWYRQDPGQGLRLIYYSQIVNDFQKGDIAEGYSVSREKKESFPLTVTSAQKNPTAFYLCASSDRGYGYTFGSGTRLTVV.

This sequence joins TRBV28 and TRBJ2-1, with D possibly being TRBD2 (5 bases). The CDR3 has 16 residues. Per germline, CDR1 MDHEN and CDR2 SYDVKM. Trimming removed 0 bases at V and 8 bases at J, with 17 bases between. CDR3 loop: CASSLWSASRSHEQFF. Here the CDR3 DNA reads TGTGCCAGCAGTTTATGGTCCGCTAGCCGGTCGCATGAGCAGTTCTTC. Full variable domain (outside the CDR3, taken from reference TRBV28 and TRBJ2-1): DVKVTQSSRYLVKRTGEKVFLECVQDMDHENMFWYRQDPGLGLRLIYFSYDVKMKEKGDIPEGYSVSREKKERFSLILESASTNQTSMYLCASSLWSASRSHEQFFGPGTRLTVL.

The chain links TRBV20-1 to TRBJ2-3, with a possible D match to TRBD2 (6 bases). Trimming took off 6 bases at V and 5 bases at J, with 27 bases between the two ends. This CDR3 is 17 amino acids long. The germline V gene encodes CDR1 DFQATT and CDR2 SNEGSKA (reference sequence). CDR3 residues: CSASSPGREQVEDTQYF. CDR3 DNA sequence: TGCAGTGCAAGTTCCCCCGGCCGGGAGCAGGTGGAAGATACGCAGTATTTT.

The chain combines TRBV6-5 with TRBJ1-1; the match to TRBD1 covers 8 bases. The CDR3 consists of 13 residues. Unmatched junction bases numbered 1, after V lost 6 bases and J lost 1 base. The V gene's germline CDR1 is MNHEY and CDR2 SVGAGI. CDR3 nucleotides: TGTGCCAGCAGCGACAGGGGGAACACTGAAGCTTTCTTT. Translation gives CASSDRGNTEAFF.

This chain joins TRBV14 and TRBJ2-7; 9 bases are shared with TRBD1. The trim removed 0 bases at V and 5 bases at J, leaving 5 bases unmatched. The germline gives CDR1 SGHDN, CDR2 FVKESK. The CDR3 has 15 amino acids. The CDR3: CASSQDLTGGDEQYF. The DNA of the CDR3 is TGTGCCAGCAGCCAAGACCTAACAGGGGGCGACGAGCAGTACTTC.

This clone was observed a single time. The chain uses TRBV15 and TRBJ2-5; D gene ambiguous. The V gene lost 3 bases and the J gene lost 1 base, with 9 bases spanning the gap. CDR3 size: 14 residues. CDR1 is LNHNV, CDR2 YYDKDF, per germline (reference sequence). This CDR3 is CATSRAEPQETQYF. The CDR3 DNA follows: TGTGCCACCAGCAGGGCGGAGCCCCAAGAGACCCAGTACTTC.

The rearrangement uses TRBV12-3 or TRBV12-4 and TRBJ1-2; maybe TRBD1 (5 bases). This CDR3 region has 13 residues. Trimming cost V 6 bases and J 4 bases, with 12 bases left between them. The CDR3 coding sequence is TGTGCCAGCAGAACGAGTAGGGGCTATGGCTACACCTTC. Translating it yields CASRTSRGYGYTF.

This sequence joins TRBV6-6 and TRBJ1-2, with D unresolved. V was trimmed by 3 bases and J by 4 bases, leaving 9 bases between them. The CDR3 sequence is 13 residues long. CDR1 and CDR2 (germline): MNHNY, SVGAGI (reference sequence). CDR3 protein: CASSYAESYGYTF. The CDR3 DNA sequence: TGTGCCAGCAGTTATGCCGAGTCCTATGGCTACACCTTC.

This chain connects TRBV28 to TRBJ1-6; the match to TRBD1 covers 10 bases. Germline V lookup: CDR1 MDHEN, CDR2 SYDVKM. V gave up 3 bases and J gave up 10 bases; unmatched junction bases: 3. The CDR3 is made up of 14 amino acids. In DNA, the CDR3 is TGTGCCAGCAGTTTCGGGACAGGGGAATCACCCCTCCACTTT. The encoded protein is CASSFGTGESPLHF.